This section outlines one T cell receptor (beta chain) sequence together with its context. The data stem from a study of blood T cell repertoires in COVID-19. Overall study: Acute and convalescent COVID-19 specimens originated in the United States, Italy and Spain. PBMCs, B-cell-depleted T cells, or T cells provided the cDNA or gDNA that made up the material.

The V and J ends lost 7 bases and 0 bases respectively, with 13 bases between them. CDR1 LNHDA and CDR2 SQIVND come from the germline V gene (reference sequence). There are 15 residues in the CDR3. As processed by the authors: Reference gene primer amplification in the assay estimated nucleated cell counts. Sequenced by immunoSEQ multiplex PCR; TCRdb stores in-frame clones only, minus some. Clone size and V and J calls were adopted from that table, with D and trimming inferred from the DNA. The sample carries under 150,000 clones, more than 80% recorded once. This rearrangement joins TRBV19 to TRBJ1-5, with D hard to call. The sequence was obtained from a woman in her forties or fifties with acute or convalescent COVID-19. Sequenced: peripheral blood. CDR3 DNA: TGTGCCAGTACCATCGGTAGTTATAGCAATCAGCCCCAGCATTTT. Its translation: CASTIGSYSNQPQHF.